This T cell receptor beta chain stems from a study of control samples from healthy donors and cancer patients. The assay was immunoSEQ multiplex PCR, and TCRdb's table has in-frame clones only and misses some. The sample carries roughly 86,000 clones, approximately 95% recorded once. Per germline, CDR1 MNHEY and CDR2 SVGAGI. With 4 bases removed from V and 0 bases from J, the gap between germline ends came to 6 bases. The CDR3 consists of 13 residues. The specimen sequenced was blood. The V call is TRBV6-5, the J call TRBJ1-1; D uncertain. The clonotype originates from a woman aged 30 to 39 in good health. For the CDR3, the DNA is TGTGCCAGCAGTTTCCAGGTGAACACTGAAGCTTTCTTT. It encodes CASSFQVNTEAFF.